Each of the 13 T cell receptor beta chains below was sequenced from the same sample in a study of cytomegalovirus exposure and HLA in healthy donors. Sequencing was performed with immunoSEQ multiplex PCR; in TCRdb, only in-frame clones are kept and a portion is missing. The sample lists 120,000 or so clones; about 88% were seen once. The sample comprised PBMCs. The receptors here all came from a woman aged 18-35 years in good health and CMV-seronegative.

The gene calls are TRBV29-1 and TRBJ2-3; TRBD2 matches 10 bases. Unmatched junction bases numbered 4, after V lost 3 bases and J lost 1 base. CDR3 length: 15 residues. Germline V gives CDR1 SQVTM, CDR2 ANQGSEA. This CDR3 reads CSVDQSGGGTDTQYF. The CDR3 DNA reads TGCAGCGTTGACCAAAGCGGGGGGGGCACAGATACGCAGTATTTT.

Only one count was recorded for this clone. The chain has TRBV10-1 and TRBJ2-7; 8 nucleotides line up with TRBD2. The CDR3 contains 18 residues. Per germline, CDR1 WNHNN and CDR2 SYGVQD (reference sequence). After removal of 4 bases from V and 4 bases from J, the junction contained 18 bases not matched to a gene. CDR3 sequence (DNA): TGCGCCAGCAGTGGGCCGACTAGCGAGACGTATGTGGGGTACGAGCAGTACGTC. The encoded protein is CASSGPTSETYVGYEQYV.

The CDR3 reads CASTEPRGNYGYTF. CDR3 coding DNA: TGTGCCAGCACAGAACCTCGGGGTAACTATGGCTACACCTTC. This chain connects TRBV2 to TRBJ1-2; no clear D. This CDR3 has 14 amino acids. V was pared by 7 bases and J by 1 base, with 13 bases between. Germline values: CDR1 SNHLY, CDR2 FYNNEI. The full variable domain, with the rest looked up from reference TRBV2 and TRBJ1-2, is EPEVTQTPSHQVTQMGQEVILRCVPISNHLYFYWYRQILGQKVEFLVSFYNNEISEKSEIFDDQFSVERPDGSNFTLKIRSTKLEDSAMYFCASTEPRGNYGYTFGSGTRLTVV.

The chain has TRBV6-1 and TRBJ1-5; D not certain. CDR3 length equals 14 residues. Per the germline V gene, CDR1 is MNHNS and CDR2 is SASEGT. The germline V and J ends were trimmed by 1 base and 1 base, with 5 bases remaining between them. CDR3 sequence (DNA): TGTGCCAGCAGTGAAGTCCAGAGCAATCAGCCCCAGCATTTT. It encodes CASSEVQSNQPQHF.

The chain employs TRBV18 and TRBJ1-2; 9 bases fit TRBD1. There are 16 residues in the CDR3. Germline loops: CDR1 KGHSH, CDR2 LQKENI. V lost 3 bases, J lost 8 bases, and 13 bases stayed unmatched. The CDR3 is CASSPFRGQGVGGYTF. In DNA, the CDR3 is TGTGCCAGCTCACCCTTCCGGGGACAGGGAGTTGGCGGCTACACCTTC.

This chain connects TRBV7-2 to TRBJ2-7; 8 bases line up with TRBD1. The germline CDR1 and CDR2 sequences are SGHTA and FQGNSA. V lost 4 bases and J lost 3; bases outside the gene matches: 5. The CDR3 runs 14 residues. The CDR3 bases are TGTGCCAGCAGCTGGGGGACAGGAAGCTACGAGCAGTACGTC. Encoded protein: CASSWGTGSYEQYV.

This chain links TRBV19 with TRBJ1-5, with 11 bases matching TRBD1. The V gene end was trimmed by 6 bases and the J gene end by 4 bases; junction bases not matched to a gene: 2. The CDR3 runs 14 residues. Germline assignment: CDR1 LNHDA and CDR2 SQIVND (reference sequence). CDR3 DNA: TGTGCCAGTAGGGGACAGGGGGGGAATCAGCCCCAGCATTTT. Translation gives CASRGQGGNQPQHF. The variable domain in full, with the rest retrieved from reference TRBV19 and TRBJ1-5, is DGGITQSPKYLFRKEGQNVTLSCEQNLNHDAMYWYRQDPGQGLRLIYYSQIVNDFQKGDIAEGYSVSREKKESFPLTVTSAQKNPTAFYLCASRGQGGNQPQHFGDGTRLSIL.

This chain uses TRBV2 with TRBJ1-1, with TRBD1 identical over 7 bases. The CDR3 is 14 residues long. The germline V gene encodes CDR1 SNHLY and CDR2 FYNNEI. J was trimmed by 5 bases and V by 6 bases; bases with no gene match: 9. The CDR3 DNA reads TGTGCCAGCAGAACGGACAGGTGGGGGACTGAAGCTTTCTTT. It yields the protein CASRTDRWGTEAFF.

This rearrangement joins TRBV28 to TRBJ2-7; 9 bases fit TRBD2. CDR3 size: 15 residues. Trimming removed 1 base from V and 2 bases from J; junction bases left unmatched: 3. Per the germline V gene, CDR1 is MDHEN and CDR2 is SYDVKM. The DNA of the CDR3 is TGTGCCAGCAGTTTATTAGCGGGAGCAGCCTACGAGCAGTACTTC. It yields the protein CASSLLAGAAYEQYF.

The CDR3 sequence: CASSPGVREKLFF. CDR3 DNA: TGTGCCAGCAGCCCGGGGGTTCGAGAAAAACTGTTTTTT. This chain uses TRBV7-9 with TRBJ1-4, with D perhaps TRBD1 (5 bases). CDR1 SEHNR and CDR2 FQNEAQ come from the germline V gene (reference sequence). The CDR3 runs 13 residues. The V end lost 5 bases, the J end lost 8 bases, and 12 bases lay between the germline ends.

The V call is TRBV6-5, the J call TRBJ2-5; TRBD1 is a possible D gene (6 bases). CDR1 and CDR2 from the germline V gene are MNHEY and SVGAGI. The CDR3 is made up of 13 amino acids. V was cut by 2 bases and J by 5 bases, with 9 bases left in between. The CDR3 DNA is TGTGCCAGCAGTTACGGACAGTTTGAGACCCAGTACTTC. Translation: CASSYGQFETQYF.

This sequence joins TRBV9 and TRBJ2-5; TRBD1 matches 8 bases. This CDR3 has 13 residues. Germline CDR1 SGDLS, CDR2 YYNGEE. Losses at the gene ends were 4 bases for V and 6 bases for J; bases not matched to a gene: 5. CDR3 region: CASSTTGDQTQYF. The DNA of the CDR3 is TGTGCCAGCAGCACGACAGGGGACCAGACCCAGTACTTC.

This chain links TRBV28 with TRBJ1-6; D is perhaps TRBD1 (6 bases). V lost 5 bases to trimming and J lost 13 bases, with 12 bases between them. CDR3 length: 12 amino acids. Per germline, CDR1 MDHEN and CDR2 SYDVKM. CDR3 in DNA: TGTGCCAGCAGTCAACAGGGTGTGCCCCTCCACTTT. Protein: CASSQQGVPLHF. Full variable domain (remainder filled in from reference TRBV28 and TRBJ1-6): DVKVTQSSRYLVKRTGEKVFLECVQDMDHENMFWYRQDPGLGLRLIYFSYDVKMKEKGDIPEGYSVSREKKERFSLILESASTNQTSMYLCASSQQGVPLHFGNGTRLTVT.